A single sample is the source of the 9 T cell receptor beta chains below, sequenced in a study of blood T cell repertoires in COVID-19. Produced via immunoSEQ multiplex PCR; TCRdb's table is partial and in-frame only. The sample holds a few hundred thousand clones, approximately 85% seen once. Sequencing was carried out using PBMCs or T cells enriched from blood (not recorded which). These receptors all stem from a woman aged 45-59 years who had been exposed to COVID-19.

The chain uses TRBV7-9 and TRBJ1-3; D ambiguous. Trimming took 5 bases from V and 0 from J, leaving 5 bases between them. This CDR3 is built from 13 residues. Germline V gene data show CDR1 as SEHNR and CDR2 as FQNEAQ (reference sequence). The CDR3 DNA sequence: TGTGCCAGCAGCCCGTACTCTGGAAACACCATATATTTT. It yields the protein CASSPYSGNTIYF.

The chain has TRBV20-1 and TRBJ2-5, with 9 bases aligning to TRBD1. CDR3 length equals 15 residues. Germline V gives CDR1 DFQATT, CDR2 SNEGSKA (reference sequence). V gave up 3 bases and J gave up 3 bases; unmatched junction bases: 8. The CDR3 protein is CSASGDRDWKETQYF. Written as DNA, the CDR3 is TGCAGTGCTAGTGGGGACAGGGATTGGAAAGAGACCCAGTACTTC.

The chain joins TRBV5-4 to TRBJ1-2; 9 bases fit TRBD1. V dropped 7 bases and J dropped 6; count of bases not matched to a gene: 7. There are 13 residues in the CDR3. Germline V gene lookup returns CDR1 SGHNT and CDR2 YYREEE (reference sequence). CDR3 sequence reads: CASSIQGADGYTF. CDR3 DNA: TGTGCCAGCTCCATACAGGGGGCCGATGGCTACACCTTC.

The count of this clone is one. The chain uses TRBV2 and TRBJ2-1, with D unresolved. V lost 0 bases and J lost 6, with 6 bases in between. Germline V gives CDR1 SNHLY, CDR2 FYNNEI. This CDR3 comprises 13 residues. CDR3 bases: TGTGCCAGCAGTGAAGCGACTTTCAATGAGCAGTTCTTC. It yields the protein CASSEATFNEQFF.

The rearrangement links TRBV5-4 to TRBJ1-1; 12 bases are shared with TRBD1. The germline V gene has CDR1 SGHNT and CDR2 YYREEE (reference sequence). The CDR3 is 15 residues long. After removal of 4 bases from V and 6 bases from J, the junction contained 7 bases not matched to a gene. The CDR3 reads CASSPPGTGGSEAFF. In nucleotides, the CDR3 is TGTGCCAGCAGCCCGCCCGGGACAGGGGGCTCTGAAGCTTTCTTT.

This rearrangement joins TRBV7-3 to TRBJ1-1; D may be TRBD1 (5 bases). V gave up 5 bases and J gave up 1 base, with 8 bases separating them. Germline V gives CDR1 SGHTA, CDR2 FQGTGA. The CDR3 consists of 13 residues. The CDR3 nucleotides read TGTGCCAGCAGCCGGGGGTCGAACACTGAAGCTTTCTTT. Translated: CASSRGSNTEAFF.

This rearrangement joins TRBV2 to TRBJ1-2; 11 bases are a match to TRBD1. This CDR3 has 14 residues. In germline, CDR1 is SNHLY, CDR2 FYNNEI. V lost 5 bases and J lost 5; bases outside the gene matches: 4. Here the CDR3 reads CASSWGQGGYGYTF. In DNA, the CDR3 is TGTGCCAGCAGTTGGGGACAGGGGGGTTATGGCTACACCTTC.

This chain links TRBV29-1 with TRBJ1-5; TRBD1 agrees at 8 bases. Germline CDR1 is SQVTM and CDR2 is ANQGSEA. The length of the CDR3 is 13 residues. Trimming cost V 6 bases and J 4 bases; bases outside gene matches: 5. CDR3 coding DNA: TGCAGCGTCTCGACAGGGGTTAATCAGCCCCAGCATTTT. This translates into CSVSTGVNQPQHF.

This chain joins TRBV5-1 and TRBJ2-3, with D perhaps matching TRBD1 (6 bases). Per the germline V gene, CDR1 is SGHRS and CDR2 is YFSETQ. This CDR3 region has 17 residues. V was cut by 0 bases and J by 1 base, with 15 bases left in between. The CDR3 DNA sequence: TGCGCCAGCAGCTTGGGAGTATGGCGACAGGGCACAGATACGCAGTATTTT. Protein product: CASSLGVWRQGTDTQYF.